This note documents a single T cell receptor beta chain sequence. Its target is not known. V lost 3 bases to trimming and J lost 0 bases; unmatched junction nucleotides: 1. Germline CDR1 reads SGHRS; CDR2 reads YFSETQ. The CDR3 extends over 15 amino acids. Vbeta (60) and Jbeta (13) primers were used in the PCR. TCRdb's table, derived via immunoSEQ multiplex PCR, lists solely in-frame clones and lacks some. The sample carries fewer than 150,000 clones, 60% to 85% recorded once. This entry is derived from a study of cytomegalovirus exposure and HLA in healthy donors. Study-level findings and limits: The records held CMV serostatus as the only immune exposure information. In a later analysis, a missense DCLRE1C variant was linked to TCR beta V- and J-gene trimming.

The rearrangement uses TRBV5-1 and TRBJ2-2, with 8 bases fitting TRBD2. Sequencing input: PBMCs. The TCR comes from a woman aged 40 to 55 in good health and CMV-seropositive. The CDR3 nucleotides are TGCGCCAGCAGCTATAGCGGGGCGAACACCGGGGAGCTGTTTTTT. It translates to CASSYSGANTGELFF.